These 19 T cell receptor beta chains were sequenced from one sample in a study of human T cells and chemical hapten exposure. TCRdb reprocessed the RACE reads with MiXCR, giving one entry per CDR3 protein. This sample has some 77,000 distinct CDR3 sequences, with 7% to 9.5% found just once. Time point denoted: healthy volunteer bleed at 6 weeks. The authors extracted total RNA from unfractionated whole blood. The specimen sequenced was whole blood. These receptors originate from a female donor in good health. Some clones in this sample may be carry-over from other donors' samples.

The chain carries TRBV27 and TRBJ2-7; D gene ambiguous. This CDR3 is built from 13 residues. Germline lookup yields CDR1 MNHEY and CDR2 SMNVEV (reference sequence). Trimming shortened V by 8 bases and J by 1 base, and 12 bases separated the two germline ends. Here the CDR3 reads CASALGRSYEQYF. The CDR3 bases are TGTGCCAGCGCCCTGGGTCGTTCCTACGAGCAGTACTTC.

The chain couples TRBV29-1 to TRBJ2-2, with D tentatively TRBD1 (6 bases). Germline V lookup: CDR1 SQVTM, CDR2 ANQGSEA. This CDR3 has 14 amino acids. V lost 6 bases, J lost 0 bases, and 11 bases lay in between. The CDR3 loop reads CSVAGETNTGELFF. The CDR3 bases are TGCAGCGTAGCAGGGGAAACGAACACCGGGGAGCTGTTTTTT.

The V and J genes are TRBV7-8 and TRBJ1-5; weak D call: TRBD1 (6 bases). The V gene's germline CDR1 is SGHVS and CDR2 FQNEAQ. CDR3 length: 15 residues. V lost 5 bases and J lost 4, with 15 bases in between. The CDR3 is CASSQLGGSNQPQHF. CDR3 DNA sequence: TGTGCCAGCAGCCAACTCGGGGGCAGTAATCAGCCCCAGCATTTT.

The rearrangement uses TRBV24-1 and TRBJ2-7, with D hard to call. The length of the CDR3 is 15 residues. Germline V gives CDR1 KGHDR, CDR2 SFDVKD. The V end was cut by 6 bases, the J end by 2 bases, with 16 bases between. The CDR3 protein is CATSFNPLAPYEQYF. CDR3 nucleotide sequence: TGTGCCACCAGTTTTAACCCTCTGGCGCCCTACGAGCAGTACTTC.

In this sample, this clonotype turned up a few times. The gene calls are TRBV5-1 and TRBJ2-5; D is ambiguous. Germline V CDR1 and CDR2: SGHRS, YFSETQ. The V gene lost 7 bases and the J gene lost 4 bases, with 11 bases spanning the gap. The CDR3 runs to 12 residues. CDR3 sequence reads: CASDSPGETQYF. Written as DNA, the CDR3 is TGCGCCAGCGACTCTCCGGGAGAGACCCAGTACTTC.

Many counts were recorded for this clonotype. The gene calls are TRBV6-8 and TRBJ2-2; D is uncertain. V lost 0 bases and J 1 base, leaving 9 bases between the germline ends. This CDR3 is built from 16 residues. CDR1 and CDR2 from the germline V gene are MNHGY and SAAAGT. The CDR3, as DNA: TGTGCCAGCAGTTACTCGGAAGCGAAGAACACCGGGGAGCTGTTTTTT. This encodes CASSYSEAKNTGELFF.

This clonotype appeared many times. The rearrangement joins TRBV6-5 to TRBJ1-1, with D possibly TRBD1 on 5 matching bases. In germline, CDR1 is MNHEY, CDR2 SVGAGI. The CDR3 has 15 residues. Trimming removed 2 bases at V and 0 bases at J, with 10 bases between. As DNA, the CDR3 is TGTGCCAGCAGTTACCCAGACAGAATGAACACTGAAGCTTTCTTT. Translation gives CASSYPDRMNTEAFF.

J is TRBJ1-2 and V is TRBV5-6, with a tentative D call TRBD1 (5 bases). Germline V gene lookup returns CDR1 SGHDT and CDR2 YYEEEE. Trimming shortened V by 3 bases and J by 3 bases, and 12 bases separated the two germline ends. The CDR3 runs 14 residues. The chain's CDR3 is CASSWRDGDYGYTF. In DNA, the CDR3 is TGTGCCAGCAGCTGGAGGGACGGCGACTATGGCTACACCTTC.

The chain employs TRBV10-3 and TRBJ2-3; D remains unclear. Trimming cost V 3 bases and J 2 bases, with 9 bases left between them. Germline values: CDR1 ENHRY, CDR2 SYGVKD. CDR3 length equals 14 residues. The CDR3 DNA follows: TGTGCCATCAGTGAACGGGCTGACACAGATACGCAGTATTTT. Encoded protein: CAISERADTDTQYF.

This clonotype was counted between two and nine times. The CDR3 sequence: CASSTLDEQYF. CDR3 coding DNA: TGTGCCAGCAGTACACTAGACGAGCAGTACTTC. The chain is built from TRBV2 and TRBJ2-7, with D perhaps TRBD2 (5 bases). Germline V gene lookup returns CDR1 SNHLY and CDR2 FYNNEI. The V end lost 5 bases, the J end lost 5 bases, and 7 bases lay between the germline ends. This CDR3 comprises 11 residues.

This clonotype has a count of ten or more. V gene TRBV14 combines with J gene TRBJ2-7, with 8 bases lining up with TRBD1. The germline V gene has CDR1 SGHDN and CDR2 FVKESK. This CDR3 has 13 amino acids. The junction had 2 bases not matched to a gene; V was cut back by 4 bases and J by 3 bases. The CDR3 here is CASSRTGGYEQYF. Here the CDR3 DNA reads TGTGCCAGCAGCCGAACAGGGGGCTACGAGCAGTACTTC. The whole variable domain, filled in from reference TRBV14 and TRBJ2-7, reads EAGVTQFPSHSVIEKGQTVTLRCDPISGHDNLYWYRRVMGKEIKFLLHFVKESKQDESGMPNNRFLAERTGGTYSTLKVQPAELEDSGVYFCASSRTGGYEQYFGPGTRLTVT.

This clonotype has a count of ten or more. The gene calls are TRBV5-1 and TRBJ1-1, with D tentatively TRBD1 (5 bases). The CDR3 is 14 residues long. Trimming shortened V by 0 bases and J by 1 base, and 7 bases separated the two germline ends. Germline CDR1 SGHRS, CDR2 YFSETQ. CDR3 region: CASSLVDRNTEAFF. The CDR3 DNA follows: TGCGCCAGCAGCTTGGTAGACAGGAACACTGAAGCTTTCTTT.

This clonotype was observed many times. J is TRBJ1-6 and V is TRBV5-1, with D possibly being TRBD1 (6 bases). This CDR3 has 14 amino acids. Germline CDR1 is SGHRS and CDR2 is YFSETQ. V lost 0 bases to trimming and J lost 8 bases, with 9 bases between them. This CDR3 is CASSLGNRDSPLHF. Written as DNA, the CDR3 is TGCGCCAGCAGCTTGGGCAACAGGGATTCACCCCTCCACTTT.

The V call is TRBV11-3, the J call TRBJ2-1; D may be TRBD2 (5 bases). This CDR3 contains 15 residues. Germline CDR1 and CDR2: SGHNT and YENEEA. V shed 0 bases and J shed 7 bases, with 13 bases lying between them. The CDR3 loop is CASSLDTFPGNEQFF. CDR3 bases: TGTGCCAGCAGCTTAGATACTTTCCCGGGGAATGAGCAGTTCTTC.

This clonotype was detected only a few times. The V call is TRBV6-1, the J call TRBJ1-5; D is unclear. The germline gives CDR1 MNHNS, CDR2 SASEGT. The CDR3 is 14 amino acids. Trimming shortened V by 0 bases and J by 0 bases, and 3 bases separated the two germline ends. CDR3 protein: CASSEAYSNQPQHF. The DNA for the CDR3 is TGTGCCAGCAGTGAAGCCTATAGCAATCAGCCCCAGCATTTT.

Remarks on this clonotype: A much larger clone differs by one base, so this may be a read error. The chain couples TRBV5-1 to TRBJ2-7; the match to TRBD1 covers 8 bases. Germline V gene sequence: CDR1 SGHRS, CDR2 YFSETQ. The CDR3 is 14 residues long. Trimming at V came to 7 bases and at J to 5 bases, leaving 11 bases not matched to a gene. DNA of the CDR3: TGCGCCAGCGCGCCCGGGACAGGAGACGACGAGCAGTACTTC. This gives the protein CASAPGTGDDEQYF.

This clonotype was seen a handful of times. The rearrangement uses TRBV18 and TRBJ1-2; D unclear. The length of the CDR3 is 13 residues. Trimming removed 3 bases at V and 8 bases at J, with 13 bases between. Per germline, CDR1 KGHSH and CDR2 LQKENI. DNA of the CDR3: TGTGCCAGCTCACCGTACGAGACAATGGGCTACACCTTC. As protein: CASSPYETMGYTF.

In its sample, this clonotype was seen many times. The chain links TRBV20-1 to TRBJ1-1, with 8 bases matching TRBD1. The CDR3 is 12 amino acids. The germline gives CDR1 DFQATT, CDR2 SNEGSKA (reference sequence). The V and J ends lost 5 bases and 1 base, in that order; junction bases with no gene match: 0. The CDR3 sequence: CSAGQGNTEAFF. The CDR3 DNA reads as TGCAGTGCTGGACAGGGGAACACTGAAGCTTTCTTT.

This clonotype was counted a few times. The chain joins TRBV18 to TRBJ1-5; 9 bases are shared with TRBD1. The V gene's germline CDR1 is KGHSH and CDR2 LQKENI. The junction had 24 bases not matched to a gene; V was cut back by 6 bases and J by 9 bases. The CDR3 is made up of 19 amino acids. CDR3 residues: CASSPLQRTGAINRRPQHF. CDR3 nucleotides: TGTGCCAGCTCCCCTCTCCAACGGACAGGGGCCATCAACCGTCGGCCCCAGCATTTT.